Shown below are 14 T cell receptor beta chains from a single sample sequenced in a study of T cells in Graves' hyperthyroidism and ophthalmopathy. Researchers took RNA transcripts and amplified the TCR beta CDR3 regions from them. With the HTBI primer set, the TCR CDR3 went through a first round of RT-PCR. Each CDR3 protein gets one entry after TCRdb re-called the multiplex PCR reads with MiXCR. The table shows under 400,000 distinct CDR3 sequences, with around 14% occurring only once. Sequenced: blood. Every receptor here comes from a woman aged 60 to 75 with Graves' hyperthyroidism.

This clonotype has ten or more counts. This chain connects TRBV7-3 to TRBJ2-3, with D maybe TRBD2 (6 bases). V lost 1 base and J 4 bases, leaving 9 bases between the germline ends. The CDR3 totals 14 residues. Per the germline V gene, CDR1 is SGHTA and CDR2 is FQGTGA. The CDR3 sequence: CASSLSGTADTQYF. CDR3 coding DNA: TGTGCCAGCAGCTTAAGCGGGACGGCAGATACGCAGTATTTT.

V usage is TRBV4-1 and J usage is TRBJ2-7; possibly TRBD1 for D (5 bases). Trimming left V 0 bases short and J 6 bases short, with 12 bases between. Germline CDR1 MGHRA, CDR2 YSYEKL. The CDR3 spans 14 residues. The CDR3 DNA follows: TGCGCCAGCAGCCAAGATGTGGGGCGCGGCGAGCAGTACTTC. It encodes CASSQDVGRGEQYF.

This clonotype was seen only a few times. CDR3 nucleotide sequence: TGTGCCAGCCGGAGGGGGGCGCGGGTAAACTATGGCTACACCTTC. As protein: CASRRGARVNYGYTF. The rearrangement uses TRBV6-1 and TRBJ1-2; D is perhaps TRBD1 (6 bases). The germline CDR1 and CDR2 sequences are MNHNS and SASEGT. Trimming pared 8 bases from V and 2 bases from J, leaving 18 bases between. There are 15 residues in the CDR3.

This clonotype was detected only a few times. The CDR3 nucleotides are TGTGCCAGCAAAGGGACAGATAATCAGCCCCAGCATTTT. This gives the protein CASKGTDNQPQHF. V and J are TRBV18 and TRBJ1-5; 7 bases align to TRBD1. CDR3 size: 13 residues. Per germline, CDR1 KGHSH and CDR2 LQKENI. Trimming cost V 8 bases and J 4 bases; bases outside gene matches: 5.

This clonotype was observed a single time. V and J are TRBV28 and TRBJ2-7; maybe TRBD2 (5 bases). Germline-derived CDR1 and CDR2 are MDHEN and SYDVKM. This CDR3 spans 12 amino acids. Deletions cut 8 bases from V and 1 base from J, with 9 bases between. The CDR3 protein is CASGEGSYEQYF. CDR3 sequence (DNA): TGTGCCAGCGGTGAGGGTTCCTACGAGCAGTACTTC. The complete variable domain, with remaining parts taken from reference TRBV28 and TRBJ2-7, reads DVKVTQSSRYLVKRTGEKVFLECVQDMDHENMFWYRQDPGLGLRLIYFSYDVKMKEKGDIPEGYSVSREKKERFSLILESASTNQTSMYLCASGEGSYEQYFGPGTRLTVT.

This clonotype was counted a few times. A clone one base away is much larger, so this may be a read error. The V gene is TRBV30, the J gene TRBJ2-1; TRBD1 matches at 10 bases. This CDR3 region has 13 residues. Germline CDR1 is GTSNPN and CDR2 is SVGIG (reference sequence). CDR3 residues: CARGGQGYSEQFF. Here the CDR3 DNA reads TGTGCCCGAGGGGGACAGGGGTACAGTGAGCAGTTCTTC.

This clonotype was seen many times. This rearrangement joins TRBV2 to TRBJ2-5, with D unclear. Germline V lookup: CDR1 SNHLY, CDR2 FYNNEI. The CDR3 consists of 14 residues. V was trimmed by 6 bases and J by 4 bases, leaving 15 bases between them. The CDR3 here is CASRASWVGETQYF. CDR3 DNA: TGTGCCAGCAGGGCGAGTTGGGTCGGAGAGACCCAGTACTTC. The whole variable domain, filled in from reference TRBV2 and TRBJ2-5, reads EPEVTQTPSHQVTQMGQEVILRCVPISNHLYFYWYRQILGQKVEFLVSFYNNEISEKSEIFDDQFSVERPDGSNFTLKIRSTKLEDSAMYFCASRASWVGETQYFGPGTRLLVL.

Regarding this clonotype: An end of the junction differs from the germline gene, which may be a read error. The V and J genes are TRBV5-5 and TRBJ1-1, with 11 bases that match TRBD2. The assigned J gene may be wrong: the sequence end matches TRBJ2-2 better. CDR1 SGHKS and CDR2 YYEKEE come from the germline V gene (reference sequence). This CDR3 is 18 amino acids long. In DNA form, the CDR3 reads TGTGCCAGCAGCCCTCACAGAGGGCTAGCGGGAGGAACCGGGAAGCTGTTTTTT. As protein: CASSPHRGLAGGTGKLFF.

The chain uses TRBV6-5 and TRBJ1-5; 7 bases are a match to TRBD1. Germline CDR1 and CDR2: MNHEY and SVGAGI. The CDR3 runs 15 residues. After removal of 2 bases from V and 5 bases from J, the junction contained 6 bases not matched to a gene. CDR3 in DNA: TGTGCCAGCAGTTACCAGAGGGGGCGAGATCAGCCCCAGCATTTT. It specifies CASSYQRGRDQPQHF.

The sample holds many counts of this clonotype. The chain joins TRBV10-3 to TRBJ2-3; tentative D call: TRBD2 (5 bases). The CDR3 has 12 amino acids. Germline loops: CDR1 ENHRY, CDR2 SYGVKD. V shed 6 bases and J shed 6 bases, with 10 bases lying between them. CDR3 residues: CAISASRDTQYF. In DNA form, the CDR3 reads TGTGCCATCAGCGCTAGCAGGGATACGCAGTATTTT.

The chain employs TRBV5-1 and TRBJ2-7, with 13 bases fitting TRBD2. Germline-derived CDR1 and CDR2 are SGHRS and YFSETQ. After removal of 4 bases from V and 6 bases from J, the junction contained 10 bases not matched to a gene. The CDR3 length is 16 residues. The CDR3 sequence is CASSLRTSGSWAEQYF. CDR3 coding DNA: TGCGCCAGCAGCCTCCGGACTAGCGGGAGTTGGGCCGAGCAGTACTTC.

Only a few counts were recorded for this clonotype. V gene TRBV24-1 combines with J gene TRBJ1-2, with D hard to call. CDR3 size: 11 residues. Germline CDR1 KGHDR, CDR2 SFDVKD. V lost 3 bases to trimming and J lost 5 bases, with 3 bases between them. The CDR3 is CATSDRYGYTF. The CDR3 DNA sequence: TGTGCCACCAGTGATCGATATGGCTACACCTTC.

The sample holds many counts of this clonotype. This chain links TRBV5-6 with TRBJ2-5; TRBD1 aligns across 7 bases. CDR3 length equals 16 residues. The V and J ends lost 3 bases and 4 bases, in that order; junction bases with no gene match: 12. The germline CDR1 and CDR2 sequences are SGHDT and YYEEEE. The CDR3, as DNA: TGTGCCAGCAGCTGGGACCCACACAGGGGATCAGAGACCCAGTACTTC. This sequence encodes CASSWDPHRGSETQYF.

This clonotype was counted at least ten times. CDR3 in DNA: TGCGCCAGCAGCCCTCGGACTCTGGGGCACGGGGAGAATGAGCAGTTCTTC. It codes for CASSPRTLGHGENEQFF. The chain recombines TRBV5-1 with TRBJ2-1; either TRBD1 or TRBD2 may supply D (5 bases each). Per germline, CDR1 SGHRS and CDR2 YFSETQ. The V and J ends lost 4 bases and 7 bases respectively, with 24 bases between them. The CDR3 length is 17 residues.